This is a list of T cell receptor beta chains from one sample in a study of T cell changes during pregnancy in multiple sclerosis. Data came from immunoSEQ multiplex PCR; TCRdb stores just in-frame clones and leaves some out. The sample comprises approximately 50,000 clones, around nine tenths of which are singletons, and 0.55% to 0.65% rests with the top ten. The starting material was CD4+ T cells from peripheral blood mononuclear cells, obtained after pregnancy. These receptors came from a female donor in good health, enrolled as a control in a pregnancy study. Both conserved end residues are part of each CDR3. A D gene is named only where the DNA matches it firmly. Expanded clones get a size class; other rows say once, few or many, or leave the size out.

clone_size d_call j_call v_call cdr3_length cdr3_aa cdr3_nt
- - TRBJ1-3 TRBV5-5 14 CASSLIGEGNTIYF TGTGCCAGCAGCTTGATCGGGGAAGGAAACACCATATATTTT
- - TRBJ2-3 TRBV10-3 13 CAISESGTDTQYF TGTGCCATCAGTGAAAGCGGCACAGATACGCAGTATTTT
- - TRBJ2-5 TRBV11-2 15 CASSLEAGYQETQYF TGTGCCAGCAGCCTAGAGGCGGGGTACCAAGAGACCCAGTACTTC
- - TRBJ1-1 TRBV29-1 13 CSGGGGKNTEAFF TGCAGCGGGGGGGGAGGGAAGAACACTGAAGCTTTCTTT
- - TRBJ2-3 TRBV10-2 17 CASSEFELQRGTDTQYF TGCGCCAGCAGTGAGTTCGAGCTCCAAAGGGGGACAGATACGCAGTATTTT
- TRBD2 TRBJ2-1 TRBV6-1 15 CASRPSGRASNEQFF TGTGCCAGCAGACCTAGCGGGAGGGCAAGCAATGAGCAGTTCTTC
- TRBD1 TRBJ1-6 TRBV5-8 15 CASSLVGTGDSPLHF TGTGCCAGCAGCTTGGTAGGGACAGGAGATTCACCCCTCCACTTT
- - TRBJ1-2 TRBV5-4 14 CASTIRGGFYGYTF TGTGCCAGCACCATCCGGGGGGGGTTTTATGGCTACACCTTC
- - TRBJ2-7 TRBV5-4 13 CASSLDIQGEQYF TGTGCCAGCAGCTTGGATATACAGGGAGAGCAGTACTTC
- - TRBJ1-5 TRBV29-1 10 CSPYNQPQHF TGCAGCCCCTATAATCAGCCCCAGCATTTT
once - TRBJ1-6 TRBV11-1 12 CASSSDNSPLHF TGTGCCAGCAGCTCTGATAATTCACCCCTCCACTTT
- - TRBJ2-1 TRBV19 14 CASSIGVRNNEQFF TGTGCCAGTAGTATAGGTGTCAGAAACAATGAGCAGTTCTTC
- TRBD2 TRBJ2-1 TRBV2 14 CASRDGLAENEQFF TGTGCCAGCAGAGACGGACTAGCGGAAAATGAGCAGTTCTTC
- - TRBJ1-4 TRBV5-1 15 CASSLSGRTNEKLFF TGCGCCAGCAGCTTGTCAGGCAGAACTAATGAAAAACTGTTTTTT
- TRBD1 TRBJ1-2 TRBV5-1 19 CASSSPPGDRSQNIYGYTF TGCGCCAGCAGCTCCCCCCCCGGGGACAGGTCCCAAAATATATATGGCTACACCTTC
once - TRBJ2-7 TRBV7-2 14 CASSARQSSYEQYF TGTGCCAGCAGCGCCAGACAGTCCTCCTACGAGCAGTACTTC
- - TRBJ2-7 TRBV19 13 CASSIGDSYEQYF TGTGCCAGTAGTATCGGGGATTCCTACGAGCAGTACTTC
- TRBD1 TRBJ1-1 TRBV5-1 14 CASSFTGANTEAFF TGCGCCAGCAGCTTCACAGGGGCCAACACTGAAGCTTTCTTT
- TRBD2 TRBJ2-3 TRBV11-1 14 CASSSLAGVDTQYF TGTGCCAGCAGCTCCCTAGCGGGAGTGGATACGCAGTATTTT
- - TRBJ2-5 TRBV5-1 17 CASSPGGLGARRETQYF TGCGCCAGCAGCCCCGGTGGGCTGGGGGCGCGTCGAGAGACCCAGTACTTC
- - TRBJ2-2 TRBV7-3 16 CASSLWGQGNTGELFF TGTGCCAGCAGCTTATGGGGTCAGGGGAACACCGGGGAGCTGTTTTTT
once TRBD1 TRBJ1-5 TRBV7-8 17 CASSLPRRQGLNQPQHF TGTGCCAGCAGCTTACCCAGACGACAGGGTCTGAATCAGCCCCAGCATTTT
- - TRBJ2-3 TRBV5-1 12 CASRAGTDTQYF TGCGCCAGCAGGGCGGGCACAGATACGCAGTATTTT
- TRBD2 TRBJ2-1 TRBV28 18 CASSPTSGSGSSYNEQFF TGTGCCAGCAGTCCAACTAGCGGGAGTGGGAGCTCCTACAATGAGCAGTTCTTC
- - TRBJ2-1 TRBV5-1 13 CASSAASLDEQFF TGCGCCAGCAGCGCGGCTAGTCTTGATGAGCAGTTCTTC
- TRBD2 TRBJ2-1 TRBV14 16 CASSIYGGAYRNEQFF TGTGCCAGCAGCATCTACGGGGGGGCCTATCGGAATGAGCAGTTCTTC
- - TRBJ2-7 TRBV19 16 CASSIVAGRESYEQYF TGTGCCAGTAGTATAGTTGCAGGGCGAGAATCCTACGAGCAGTACTTC
- - TRBJ2-5 TRBV5-1 15 CASSLEGTGEETQYF TGCGCCAGCAGCTTGGAGGGTACGGGAGAAGAGACCCAGTACTTC
- - TRBJ1-3 TRBV5-1 14 CASSLAGSGNTIYF TGCGCCAGCAGCTTGGCAGGGTCTGGAAACACCATATATTTT
- TRBD1 TRBJ2-5 TRBV7-9 15 CASSPGTGGGETQYF TGTGCCAGCAGCCCAGGGACAGGGGGCGGGGAGACCCAGTACTTC
- TRBD2 TRBJ2-1 TRBV2 15 CASFKTSGGYNEQFF TGTGCCAGCTTTAAAACTAGCGGGGGGTACAATGAGCAGTTCTTC
- - TRBJ2-1 TRBV11-2 12 CASSNNRDSPFF TGTGCCAGCAGCAACAACCGGGACTCGCCGTTCTTC